Sequencing of this T cell receptor beta chain was carried out in a study of T-cell reconstitution after alpha-beta-depleted transplantation in children. Preparation of the TCRbeta library used unique molecular identifiers. TCRdb re-analysed the PCR reads in MiXCR, keeping a single row per CDR3 protein. The table records 450,000 to 600,000 distinct CDR3 sequences, 13% of them present only once. This CDR3 is 17 amino acids long. After removal of 1 base from V and 5 bases from J, the junction contained 9 bases not matched to a gene. From germline, CDR1 is SGHTA and CDR2 FQGTGA. This clonotype was recorded at least ten times.

The receptor's source is a male patient younger than 18 who had a stem cell transplant for acute myeloid leukemia, so the T cells may come from the graft donor. The chain combines TRBV7-3 with TRBJ2-5; 11 bases map to TRBD2. Specimen: PBMCs, mostly from graft donor cells, collected 360 days after TCRalphabeta/CD19-depleted stem cell transplant. The CDR3 DNA follows: TGTGCCAGCAGCTTAATGGCTAGCGGGGGGATGAGGGAGACCCAGTACTTC. Translating gives CASSLMASGGMRETQYF. Variable domain in full (rest from reference TRBV7-3 and TRBJ2-5): GAGVSQTPSNKVTEKGKYVELRCDPISGHTALYWYRQSLGQGPEFLIYFQGTGAADDSGLPNDRFFAVRPEGSVSTLKIQRTERGDSAVYLCASSLMASGGMRETQYFGPGTRLLVL.